This passage covers 31 T cell receptor beta chains from one sample sequenced in a study of cytomegalovirus exposure and HLA in healthy donors. TCRdb keeps only in-frame clones here, not all; method: immunoSEQ multiplex PCR. This repertoire shows 120,000 or so clones, roughly 89% found once; its top ten account for 1.5% to 2.5%. Sequenced sample: PBMCs. The source is a woman under 30 in good health and CMV-seronegative.

The V call is TRBV4-1, the J call TRBJ2-1; possible D gene TRBD1, 5 bases. With 6 bases removed from V and 2 bases from J, the gap between germline ends came to 14 bases. Germline CDR1 is MGHRA and CDR2 is YSYEKL. The CDR3 has 15 amino acids. CDR3 nucleotides: TGCGCCAGCAGACCGACAGTAACGGCCTACAATGAGCAGTTCTTC. It translates to CASRPTVTAYNEQFF.

The chain is built from TRBV13 and TRBJ2-1; TRBD2 is a possible D gene (7 bases). The CDR3 has 15 residues. Deletions cut 1 base from V and 6 bases from J, with 13 bases between. Germline V gene data show CDR1 as PRHDT and CDR2 as FYEKMQ (reference sequence). CDR3 in amino acids: CASSLAGGVINEQFF. The CDR3 nucleotides are TGTGCCAGCAGCTTAGCGGGGGGCGTTATCAATGAGCAGTTCTTC.

The chain combines TRBV28 with TRBJ1-2, with 9 bases aligning to TRBD1. Germline V gives CDR1 MDHEN, CDR2 SYDVKM. V lost 9 bases, J lost 3 bases, and 5 bases stayed unmatched. The CDR3 totals 13 residues. The CDR3 is CASADRGDYGYTF. The CDR3 nucleotides read TGTGCCAGTGCGGACAGGGGAGACTATGGCTACACCTTC.

The J gene is TRBJ1-1, the V gene TRBV6-4, with 12 bases matching TRBD1. After removal of 8 bases from V and 4 bases from J, the junction contained 8 bases not matched to a gene. CDR1 and CDR2 from the germline V gene are MRHNA and SNTAGT. This CDR3 contains 15 residues. The CDR3 here is CASGDRGPLCTEAFF. The CDR3 bases are TGTGCCAGCGGGGACAGGGGGCCGCTTTGCACTGAAGCTTTCTTT.

V and J are TRBV5-1 and TRBJ2-7, with D unclear. The CDR3 has 14 amino acids. The V gene lost 3 bases and the J gene lost 2 bases, with 12 bases spanning the gap. CDR1 and CDR2 from the germline V gene are SGHRS and YFSETQ. The CDR3 DNA sequence: TGCGCCAGCAGCTACGCAACTGGGCCCTACGAGCAGTACTTC. Its translation is CASSYATGPYEQYF.

The J gene is TRBJ2-5, the V gene TRBV5-1; 9 nucleotides match TRBD1. This CDR3 is built from 15 residues. V shed 3 bases and J 5 bases; nucleotides not matched to a gene: 8. CDR1 is SGHRS, CDR2 YFSETQ, per germline. CDR3 in DNA: TGCGCCAGCAGCTGGGGGGACAGGGATGAGGAGACCCAGTACTTC. It specifies CASSWGDRDEETQYF.

The rearrangement uses TRBV19 and TRBJ2-7; tentatively, D is TRBD2 (5 bases). Germline lookup yields CDR1 LNHDA and CDR2 SQIVND (reference sequence). The CDR3 is 15 residues long. The V end lost 4 bases, the J end lost 0 bases, and 13 bases lay between the germline ends. The chain's CDR3 is CASSRRALFSYEQYF. The CDR3 coding sequence is TGTGCCAGTAGTAGGCGGGCACTTTTCTCCTACGAGCAGTACTTC.

This chain uses TRBV19 with TRBJ2-1; 8 bases line up with TRBD2. Germline V gives CDR1 LNHDA, CDR2 SQIVND (reference sequence). V gave up 5 bases and J gave up 3 bases; unmatched junction bases: 12. The CDR3 is 17 residues long. DNA of the CDR3: TGTGCCAGTAGTTTTTATCGGGAGGGATTTAACTACAATGAGCAGTTCTTC. This translates into CASSFYREGFNYNEQFF.

The chain employs TRBV27 and TRBJ2-7; 9 bases fit TRBD2. CDR1 and CDR2 from the germline V gene are MNHEY and SMNVEV (reference sequence). This CDR3 region has 14 residues. The trim removed 3 bases at V and 3 bases at J, leaving 3 bases unmatched. CDR3 nucleotides: TGTGCCAGCAGTTTGATAGCGGGGGACTACGAGCAGTACTTC. Its translation is CASSLIAGDYEQYF.

The J gene is TRBJ1-1, the V gene TRBV7-9, with a weak D call TRBD1 (5 bases). Germline-derived CDR1 and CDR2 are SEHNR and FQNEAQ (reference sequence). There are 16 residues in the CDR3. V lost 3 bases to trimming and J lost 1 base, with 15 bases between them. The CDR3 DNA is TGTGCCAGCAGCTTCCTGACAGATCCCTCGAACACTGAAGCTTTCTTT. Its translation: CASSFLTDPSNTEAFF.

This chain links TRBV29-1 with TRBJ2-1, with a tentative D call TRBD2 (6 bases). The CDR3 has 15 amino acids. The germline V and J ends were trimmed by 0 bases and 6 bases, with 15 bases remaining between them. Germline V lookup: CDR1 SQVTM, CDR2 ANQGSEA. CDR3 sequence: CSVEDHPRDFNEQFF. In DNA, the CDR3 is TGCAGCGTTGAAGATCATCCGCGGGACTTCAATGAGCAGTTCTTC.

The chain employs TRBV6-5 and TRBJ2-7, with TRBD2 matching over 13 bases. This CDR3 has 15 amino acids. V lost 0 bases, J lost 6 bases, and 2 bases stayed unmatched. Germline assignment: CDR1 MNHEY and CDR2 SVGAGI. The CDR3 protein is CASSYSGTSGIEQYF. The CDR3 DNA reads TGTGCCAGCAGTTACTCCGGGACTAGCGGGATCGAGCAGTACTTC.

This clone was recorded once. V and J are TRBV30 and TRBJ1-5, with D tentatively TRBD1 (6 bases). Germline V CDR1 and CDR2: GTSNPN, SVGIG (reference sequence). The CDR3 extends over 14 amino acids. V shed 1 base and J shed 4 bases, with 11 bases lying between them. The CDR3 DNA follows: TGTGCCTGGAGTGACAGGGTTGGAAATCAGCCCCAGCATTTT. It codes for CAWSDRVGNQPQHF.

This chain connects TRBV6-5 to TRBJ2-3; D is undetermined. Trimming shortened V by 5 bases and J by 0 bases, and 12 bases separated the two germline ends. Germline V gene sequence: CDR1 MNHEY, CDR2 SVGAGI. The length of the CDR3 is 15 residues. The CDR3 sequence is CASSPGGPSTDTQYF. The CDR3 DNA sequence: TGTGCCAGCAGTCCGGGTGGCCCTAGCACAGATACGCAGTATTTT.

This clone was seen a few times. The DNA of the CDR3 is TGTGCCAGCTCACCACGGAGAACCGGGGAGCTGTTTTTT. Residues: CASSPRRTGELFF. J is TRBJ2-2 and V is TRBV18, with D unclear. Germline loops: CDR1 KGHSH, CDR2 LQKENI. The CDR3 covers 13 residues. The V end lost 1 base, the J end lost 5 bases, and 5 bases lay between the germline ends.

The chain recombines TRBV10-3 with TRBJ1-4; 8 bases align to TRBD1. CDR1 is ENHRY, CDR2 SYGVKD, per germline. This CDR3 has 14 amino acids. The ends lost 4 bases at V and 6 bases at J; junction bases unmatched: 4. In DNA, the CDR3 is TGTGCCATCAGTGCGCAACAGGGGGATGAAAAACTGTTTTTT. Translation: CAISAQQGDEKLFF.

This clone was seen only once. The J gene is TRBJ2-1, the V gene TRBV9; 13 positions agree with TRBD2. Germline CDR1 reads SGDLS; CDR2 reads YYNGEE. Trimming took 3 bases from V and 10 from J; bases not matched to a gene: 7. The CDR3 is made up of 15 amino acids. CDR3: CASSAGLAGVTEQFF. CDR3 DNA: TGTGCCAGCAGCGCCGGACTAGCGGGGGTAACCGAGCAGTTCTTC.

The chain uses TRBV28 and TRBJ1-3; 8 bases align to TRBD1. Trimming at V came to 10 bases and at J to 4 bases, leaving 6 bases not matched to a gene. Germline CDR1 and CDR2: MDHEN and SYDVKM. The CDR3 is 13 residues long. DNA for the CDR3: TGTGCCACCTCGGACAGGGTAGGAAACACCATATATTTT. It yields the protein CATSDRVGNTIYF.

This CDR3 reads CASSSLNLAGLDEQYF. CDR3 nucleotides: TGTGCCAGCAGCTCGCTTAATCTAGCGGGACTCGACGAGCAGTACTTC. The genes are TRBV5-8 and TRBJ2-7; 9 nucleotides line up with TRBD2. Germline V gives CDR1 SGHTS, CDR2 YDEGEE. Germline trimming cut 3 bases from V and 5 bases from J; bases unmatched to any gene: 12. CDR3 length: 16 amino acids.

The J gene is TRBJ2-7, the V gene TRBV5-1; D is possibly TRBD1 (6 bases). The CDR3 spans 14 residues. V was shortened by 4 bases and J by 3 bases, with 14 bases between the two germline ends. Germline V CDR1 and CDR2: SGHRS, YFSETQ. CDR3 sequence: CASSGARGNYEQYF. As DNA, the CDR3 is TGCGCCAGCAGCGGCGCCAGGGGCAACTACGAGCAGTACTTC.

This CDR3 is CASSDYWDSDYGYTF. The CDR3 DNA reads TGTGCCAGCAGTGACTACTGGGACAGTGACTATGGCTACACCTTC. The chain is built from TRBV25-1 and TRBJ1-2; TRBD1 matches 7 bases. The J segment lost 3 bases and the V segment lost 3 bases, leaving 7 bases of the junction unmatched. The CDR3 runs 15 residues. Germline V gene sequence: CDR1 MGHDK, CDR2 SYGVNS.

This clone was seen only once. The rearrangement links TRBV10-3 to TRBJ2-2, with unresolved D. CDR3 length: 15 amino acids. Trimming removed 2 bases at V and 0 bases at J, with 7 bases between. Germline CDR1 reads ENHRY; CDR2 reads SYGVKD. CDR3 loop: CAISEVRANTGELFF. The CDR3 nucleotides are TGTGCCATCAGTGAGGTGCGAGCGAACACCGGGGAGCTGTTTTTT.

The gene calls are TRBV19 and TRBJ1-5; unclear D gene. V shed 5 bases and J shed 6 bases, with 17 bases lying between them. Looked up from germline, CDR1 is LNHDA and CDR2 is SQIVND (reference sequence). The CDR3 has 15 amino acids. In DNA, the CDR3 is TGTGCCAGTAGTTCGGAGAGGGAATATGGTCAGCCCCAGCATTTT. It specifies CASSSEREYGQPQHF.

The V gene is TRBV7-2, the J gene TRBJ2-1; D is unclear. The CDR3 is 13 amino acids. Deletions cut 4 bases from V and 0 bases from J, with 4 bases between. CDR1 is SGHTA, CDR2 FQGNSA, per germline. The CDR3 DNA reads TGTGCCAGCAGCTCTAGCTCCTACAATGAGCAGTTCTTC. Amino acid sequence: CASSSSSYNEQFF.

The rearrangement links TRBV18 to TRBJ2-3; D ambiguous. Trimming removed 4 bases at V and 6 bases at J, with 14 bases between. In germline, CDR1 is KGHSH, CDR2 LQKENI. The CDR3 has 14 residues. This CDR3 reads CASSLFDSGDTQYF. CDR3 coding DNA: TGTGCCAGCTCACTCTTCGACTCCGGGGATACGCAGTATTTT.

The CDR3 spells CASSAGRGGRAINEQFF. The CDR3 coding sequence is TGTGCCAGCAGTGCAGGGCGGGGCGGGAGGGCAATCAATGAGCAGTTCTTC. The rearrangement links TRBV2 to TRBJ2-1, with TRBD2 matching over 9 bases. The CDR3 spans 17 residues. The germline V gene has CDR1 SNHLY and CDR2 FYNNEI. With 4 bases clipped from V and 6 bases from J, the junction kept 13 bases outside the gene matches.

The V and J genes are TRBV5-6 and TRBJ1-2; TRBD1 is a possible D gene (6 bases). The germline V gene encodes CDR1 SGHDT and CDR2 YYEEEE. V lost 4 bases to trimming and J lost 5 bases, with 18 bases between them. This CDR3 is 15 amino acids long. CDR3 sequence reads: CASSPRQEDIYGYTF. CDR3 coding DNA: TGTGCCAGCAGCCCCAGACAGGAAGATATTTATGGCTACACCTTC.

The J gene is TRBJ2-5, the V gene TRBV5-5; the match to TRBD2 covers 10 bases. Germline CDR1 and CDR2: SGHKS and YYEKEE (reference sequence). Trimming at V came to 4 bases and at J to 4 bases, leaving 7 bases not matched to a gene. This CDR3 contains 15 residues. The chain's CDR3 is CASSISGRAPETQYF. The DNA of the CDR3 is TGTGCCAGCAGCATCAGCGGGAGGGCCCCAGAGACCCAGTACTTC.

As concerns this clone: Different DNA sequences within this sample yield the same CDR3. The V gene is TRBV7-3, the J gene TRBJ2-1; 9 bases agree with TRBD2. The CDR3 consists of 15 residues. The junction had 2 bases not matched to a gene; V was cut back by 1 base and J by 4 bases. Germline CDR1 reads SGHTA; CDR2 reads FQGTGA. CDR3: CASSLSLAGYNEQFF. In DNA form, the CDR3 reads TGTGCCAGCAGCTTAAGCCTAGCGGGATACAATGAGCAGTTCTTC.

The chain employs TRBV4-1 and TRBJ1-1, with D perhaps TRBD1 (5 bases). Germline CDR1 reads MGHRA; CDR2 reads YSYEKL. The CDR3 runs 15 residues. V lost 2 bases to trimming and J lost 7 bases, with 17 bases between them. The CDR3 nucleotides read TGCGCCAGCAGCCAACCGATCATGGGGCTCCTTGAAGCTTTCTTT. It codes for CASSQPIMGLLEAFF.

The rearrangement joins TRBV27 to TRBJ2-1, with a possible D match to TRBD2 (5 bases). Trimming removed 7 bases at V and 4 bases at J, with 11 bases between. The CDR3 has 13 amino acids. Germline V gene sequence: CDR1 MNHEY, CDR2 SMNVEV (reference sequence). The CDR3 protein is CASTPREYNEQFF. The CDR3, as DNA: TGTGCCAGCACCCCCCGGGAATACAATGAGCAGTTCTTC.